The 20 T cell receptor beta chains given below trace back to one sample, sequenced in a study of T cell repertoires in cytomegalovirus infection. For these receptors, no antigen is known. TCRdb re-analysed the reads in MiXCR, keeping a single row per CDR3 protein. In the table there are approximately 270,000 distinct CDR3 sequences, roughly a fifth of which are singletons. The material sequenced was cultured PBMCs, taken from culture after CMV antigen stimulation. Source of these receptors: a human donor in good health (CMV status not recorded). Some clones in this sample may be carry-over from other donors' samples.

This clonotype was seen more than once but under ten times. This sequence joins TRBV20-1 and TRBJ1-1; D is unresolved. CDR3 length: 12 amino acids. CDR1 is DFQATT and CDR2 is SNEGSKA in the germline V gene (reference sequence). V was pared by 5 bases and J by 1 base, with 8 bases between. The CDR3 bases are TGCAGTGCTGAGCCGGCGAACACTGAAGCTTTCTTT. Amino acid sequence: CSAEPANTEAFF.

This clonotype was seen only a few times. This chain connects TRBV12-3 or TRBV12-4 to TRBJ1-1; D ambiguous. This CDR3 contains 11 residues. V was pared by 0 bases and J by 6 bases, with 2 bases between. The CDR3: CASSLAAEAFF. In nucleotides, the CDR3 is TGTGCCAGCAGTTTAGCCGCTGAAGCTTTCTTT.

This clonotype has a handful of counts. The CDR3 sequence: CASLGSGGTEAFF. The CDR3 DNA reads TGTGCCAGCCTAGGGTCAGGAGGGACTGAAGCTTTCTTT. The chain recombines TRBV6-1 with TRBJ1-1; D not resolved. Germline CDR1 is MNHNS and CDR2 is SASEGT. The CDR3 is 13 residues long. The germline V and J ends were trimmed by 8 bases and 5 bases, with 15 bases remaining between them.

This chain joins TRBV18 and TRBJ1-5; no clear D gene. Germline CDR1 reads KGHSH; CDR2 reads LQKENI. V was trimmed by 3 bases and J by 6 bases, leaving 12 bases between them. CDR3 length: 14 amino acids. The chain's CDR3 is CASSPIGRTQPQHF. CDR3 nucleotides: TGTGCCAGCTCACCCATAGGGAGGACTCAGCCCCAGCATTTT.

The chain carries TRBV27 and TRBJ2-1; 11 bases align to TRBD2. This CDR3 is 14 amino acids long. V was pared by 9 bases and J by 3 bases, with 4 bases of the junction left unmatched. Germline V lookup: CDR1 MNHEY, CDR2 SMNVEV (reference sequence). CDR3 sequence reads: CASGGLAVYNEQFF. The CDR3 DNA is TGTGCCAGTGGGGGACTAGCGGTCTACAATGAGCAGTTCTTC.

The chain employs TRBV7-2 and TRBJ2-4; 7 nucleotides align to TRBD2. V lost 3 bases, J lost 1 base, and 12 bases stayed unmatched. This CDR3 spans 18 amino acids. The germline CDR1 and CDR2 sequences are SGHTA and FQGNSA. CDR3 in DNA: TGTGCCAGCAGCTTTGGGGGGAGCGGGAAGGTGGCCAAAAACATTCAGTACTTC. Translation gives CASSFGGSGKVAKNIQYF.

CDR3 amino acids: CASSRGHGETQYF. As DNA, the CDR3 is TGTGCCAGCTCCAGGGGGCATGGAGAGACCCAGTACTTC. The V and J genes are TRBV18 and TRBJ2-5, with 8 bases matching TRBD1. Germline V CDR1 and CDR2: KGHSH, LQKENI. V lost 6 bases and J lost 4; bases outside the gene matches: 4. This CDR3 is built from 13 residues.

This clonotype was detected ten times or more. The chain couples TRBV7-2 to TRBJ1-2; maybe TRBD1 (6 bases). CDR1 SGHTA and CDR2 FQGNSA come from the germline V gene. The CDR3 sequence is 13 residues long. Trimming removed 4 bases from V and 8 bases from J, with 14 bases in between. As DNA, the CDR3 is TGTGCCAGCAGCTCGAAAGGGGGTAGGGGCTACACCTTC. This sequence encodes CASSSKGGRGYTF.

At least ten counts were recorded for this clonotype. The chain combines TRBV10-2 with TRBJ2-1; D is unresolved. Trimming removed 0 bases at V and 14 bases at J, with 11 bases between. CDR1 is WSHSY and CDR2 is SAAADI in the germline V gene. The CDR3 sequence is 12 residues long. In DNA, the CDR3 is TGCGCCAGCAGTGAGTCTTGGGCTCCCAAGTTCTTC. Translated: CASSESWAPKFF.

The chain recombines TRBV10-3 with TRBJ2-5, with D tentatively TRBD2 (6 bases). Looked up from germline, CDR1 is ENHRY and CDR2 is SYGVKD. V lost 6 bases and J lost 1, with 9 bases in between. This CDR3 has 13 residues. CDR3: CAIRDSGQETQYF. The CDR3, as DNA: TGTGCCATCAGAGATAGCGGCCAAGAGACCCAGTACTTC.

This clonotype was recorded a few times. The rearrangement uses TRBV6-6 and TRBJ1-3; 10 nucleotides align to TRBD1. The CDR3 contains 16 residues. V dropped 6 bases and J dropped 7; count of bases not matched to a gene: 12. Per germline, CDR1 MNHNY and CDR2 SVGAGI (reference sequence). The CDR3 loop reads CASRDTGTGEANTIYF. The CDR3 nucleotides read TGTGCCAGCAGAGACACCGGGACAGGGGAGGCGAACACCATATATTTT.

A few counts support this clonotype. The rearrangement uses TRBV6-4 and TRBJ2-3; 10 nucleotides match TRBD2. Germline trimming cut 2 bases from V and 6 bases from J; bases unmatched to any gene: 5. The CDR3 extends over 15 amino acids. Looked up from germline, CDR1 is MRHNA and CDR2 is SNTAGT. CDR3 in amino acids: CASSDVAGGFDTQYF. The CDR3 nucleotides are TGTGCCAGCAGTGACGTAGCGGGAGGTTTCGATACGCAGTATTTT.

Many counts were recorded for this clonotype. V usage is TRBV7-2 and J usage is TRBJ1-1; unclear D gene. The CDR3 is made up of 16 amino acids. CDR1 and CDR2 from the germline V gene are SGHTA and FQGNSA. V shed 1 base and J shed 4 bases, with 16 bases lying between them. This CDR3 is CASSLVVPIGGTEAFF. In DNA, the CDR3 is TGTGCCAGCAGCTTAGTAGTTCCGATTGGAGGCACTGAAGCTTTCTTT.

Only a few counts were recorded for this clonotype. This CDR3 reads CASSLQDSGGNEQFF. The CDR3 nucleotides are TGTGCCAGCAGCTTACAGGATAGCGGGGGGAATGAGCAGTTCTTC. The J gene is TRBJ2-1, the V gene TRBV7-9, with 10 bases fitting TRBD2. The CDR3 consists of 15 residues. Per germline, CDR1 SEHNR and CDR2 FQNEAQ (reference sequence). Trimming at V came to 2 bases and at J to 7 bases, leaving 5 bases not matched to a gene.

In this sample, this clonotype turned up a few times. The CDR3 protein is CASSLHTGGDTEAFF. As DNA, the CDR3 is TGTGCCAGCAGCTTACACACAGGGGGGGACACTGAAGCTTTCTTT. The chain recombines TRBV7-6 with TRBJ1-1; TRBD1 agrees at 8 bases. CDR1 SGHVS and CDR2 FNYEAQ come from the germline V gene. CDR3 length: 15 residues. V was clipped by 2 bases and J by 3 bases; unmatched bases: 5.

This clonotype occurred a few times. The CDR3 DNA reads as TGCGCCAGCAGCCAAGATCGGGGCACCCCGAACACTGAAGCTTTCTTT. Amino acid sequence: CASSQDRGTPNTEAFF. The V and J genes are TRBV4-3 and TRBJ1-1, with D possibly TRBD1 on 5 matching bases. Trimming cost V 0 bases and J 1 base, with 12 bases left between them. Germline loops: CDR1 LGHNA, CDR2 YSLEER. The CDR3 is made up of 16 amino acids.

The sample holds many counts of this clonotype. The J gene is TRBJ2-7, the V gene TRBV12-3 or TRBV12-4; 7 bases agree with TRBD2. The CDR3 is made up of 15 amino acids. V shed 5 bases and J 3 bases; nucleotides not matched to a gene: 10. CDR3 bases: TGTGCCAGCAGTCCAGGCCTGGGCGGGAGCTACGAGCAGTACTTC. Protein product: CASSPGLGGSYEQYF.

This chain connects TRBV29-1 to TRBJ2-5; the D gene is possibly TRBD2 (6 bases). The V gene lost 7 bases and the J gene lost 5 bases, with 11 bases spanning the gap. Per the germline V gene, CDR1 is SQVTM and CDR2 is ANQGSEA. The CDR3 has 11 residues. CDR3 protein: CSAAGGETQYF. CDR3 DNA: TGCAGCGCGGCTGGGGGGGAGACCCAGTACTTC.

The chain joins TRBV2 to TRBJ1-2; tentatively, D is TRBD1 (5 bases). Germline V gene sequence: CDR1 SNHLY, CDR2 FYNNEI. This CDR3 comprises 12 residues. V was clipped by 6 bases and J by 4 bases, with 9 bases between them. The CDR3 loop reads CASRGVGYGYTF. CDR3 coding DNA: TGTGCCAGCAGGGGGGTCGGCTATGGCTACACCTTC. Looking up the rest from reference TRBV2 and TRBJ1-2 gives the full variable domain: EPEVTQTPSHQVTQMGQEVILRCVPISNHLYFYWYRQILGQKVEFLVSFYNNEISEKSEIFDDQFSVERPDGSNFTLKIRSTKLEDSAMYFCASRGVGYGYTFGSGTRLTVV.

The table lists this clonotype with a few counts. The genes are TRBV12-3 or TRBV12-4 and TRBJ1-3, with TRBD1 as a possible D gene (6 bases). V lost 6 bases, J lost 0 bases, and 21 bases lay in between. The CDR3 has 18 amino acids. CDR3 region: CASRKVTGTPFSGNTIYF. CDR3 DNA: TGTGCCAGCAGGAAGGTTACAGGGACGCCGTTCTCTGGAAACACCATATATTTT.